This T cell receptor (beta chain) was identified in a study of shared clonotypes between healthy human individuals. Study-level results: Only blood samples were collected, and tissue repertoires likely differ. Larger estimated richness was generally recorded for naive subsets relative to memory subsets.

The protocol was immunoSEQ multiplex PCR, while the TCRdb copy is restricted to in-frame clones and leaves out a portion. Of roughly 2.6 million clones detected, 85% to 95% appear once; the ten largest clones hold roughly 0.13%. Notes on this clone: Its target is not known.

Trimming cost V 2 bases and J 0 bases, with 16 bases left between them. The CDR3 length is 17 residues. Germline CDR1 is SGHRS and CDR2 is YFSETQ. The TCR sequence derives from a man aged 18 to 29 in good health. The chain couples TRBV5-1 to TRBJ2-3, with a tentative D call TRBD2 (5 bases). Material for sequencing was naive CD4+ T cells sorted from blood. Specified subset: CD45RA+ positively selected. CDR3 DNA: TGCGCCAGCAGCTTCGGTAGCGACACAAAAAGCACAGATACGCAGTATTTT. This sequence encodes CASSFGSDTKSTDTQYF.